The source of this TCR beta chain is a study of blood T cell repertoires in COVID-19. Study context: PBMCs, B-cell-depleted T cells, or T cells were the source of the cDNA or gDNA that made up the material.

In the source study's methods: Using reference gene primer amplification, nucleated cell counts were estimated. Here immunoSEQ multiplex PCR was the method, and the copy in TCRdb shows in-frame clones only, minus some. The D gene and trimming were derived from the DNA, and the V and J assignments and clone size from that table. The sample records 220,000 or so clones, around 87% being singletons. While infection was still active, Seattle patients were enrolled and then followed longitudinally. Sequenced: peripheral blood. The clonotype was recovered from a woman aged 45-60 years with COVID-19, enrolled during active disease.

The CDR3 sequence is CSVNGQGSDTQYF. The DNA of the CDR3 is TGCAGCGTTAATGGACAGGGCTCGGATACGCAGTATTTT. The V gene is TRBV29-1, the J gene TRBJ2-3; 8 positions agree with TRBD1. V was clipped by 5 bases and J by 6 bases; unmatched bases: 7. Looked up from germline, CDR1 is SQVTM and CDR2 is ANQGSEA. CDR3 length: 13 amino acids.